This record concerns one T cell receptor (beta chain) sequence. The antigen is unknown. The entry originates in a study of CD8 T cells in Susac syndrome. Overall study findings and caveats: TCR sequencing and HLA analysis covered a relatively small number of individuals.

An input of roughly 0.5 to 1 ug of RNA was subjected to reverse transcription using random hexamers. Amplification of the TCR beta CDR3 was carried out by immunoSEQ multiplex PCR, which spanned a total of 54 Vbeta and 13 Jbeta segments. One entry per CDR3 protein results from TCRdb running MiXCR on the immunoSEQ multiplex PCR reads. Here the sample spans 100,000 to 150,000 distinct CDR3 sequences, 90% to 95% being singletons. The CDR3 runs to 14 residues. The germline gives CDR1 SGHRS, CDR2 YFSETQ. The V and J ends lost 5 bases and 0 bases respectively, with 8 bases between them. The genes are TRBV5-1 and TRBJ2-2; maybe TRBD2 (5 bases). The specimen was CD4+ T cells from PBMCs. The source of this sequence is a human donor with multiple sclerosis. As DNA, the CDR3 is TGCGCCAGCAGGGAGGTATCGAACACCGGGGAGCTGTTTTTT. Encoded protein: CASREVSNTGELFF.